This TCR beta chain was recovered during a study of T cell changes during pregnancy in multiple sclerosis. The data were produced by immunoSEQ multiplex PCR, yet TCRdb's version contains in-frame clones alone and is incomplete. Here the sample spans roughly 100,000 clones, around 90% being singletons. After removal of 8 bases from V and 4 bases from J, the junction contained 9 bases not matched to a gene. Per germline, CDR1 MNHEY and CDR2 SMNVEV (reference sequence). This CDR3 is built from 15 residues. The material sequenced was peripheral blood, taken before pregnancy. The gene calls are TRBV27 and TRBJ2-7; TRBD1 matches 12 bases. This TCR was sampled from a female donor with multiple sclerosis, enrolled in a pregnancy study. Here the CDR3 DNA reads TGTGCCAGCCGTCCCGGGACAGGGGGCATGTACGAGCAGTACTTC. Its protein is CASRPGTGGMYEQYF.